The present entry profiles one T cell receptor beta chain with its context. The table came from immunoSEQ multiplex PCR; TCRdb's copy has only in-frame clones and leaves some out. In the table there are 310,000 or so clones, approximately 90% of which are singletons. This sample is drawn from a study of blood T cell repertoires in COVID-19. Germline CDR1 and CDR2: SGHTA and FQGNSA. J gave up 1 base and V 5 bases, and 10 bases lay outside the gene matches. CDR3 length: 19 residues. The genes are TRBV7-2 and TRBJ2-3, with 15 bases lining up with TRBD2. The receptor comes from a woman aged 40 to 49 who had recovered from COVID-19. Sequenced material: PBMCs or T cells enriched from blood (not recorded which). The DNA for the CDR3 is TGTGCCAGCAGCCCAGGGACTAGCGGGGGGTGGGTAGGCACAGATACGCAGTATTTT. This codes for CASSPGTSGGWVGTDTQYF.